The clone carrying this T cell receptor beta chain appeared many times. Its antigen is still unknown. J was trimmed by 6 bases and V by 6 bases; bases with no gene match: 3. CDR3 length equals 13 residues. CDR1 and CDR2 (germline): MDHEN, SYDVKM. The data belong to a study of neurological immune-mediated disorders. Study-wide results and limits: The absence of any CDR3 amino acid sequence shared by expanded clones across subjects suggests that repertoires were private in all groups.

TCRdb re-derived calls from the 5' RACE reads in MiXCR, one entry per CDR3 protein. The sample comprises over 60,000 distinct CDR3 sequences, around 5% of which are singletons, and 3.4% rests with the top ten. This chain uses TRBV28 with TRBJ2-1, with 9 nucleotides matching TRBD1. The sample consisted of PBMCs. The source is a woman between 45 and 60 years old with multiple sclerosis. CDR3 protein: CASRTGGSNEQFF. The CDR3 coding sequence is TGTGCCAGCAGGACAGGGGGGTCCAATGAGCAGTTCTTC.